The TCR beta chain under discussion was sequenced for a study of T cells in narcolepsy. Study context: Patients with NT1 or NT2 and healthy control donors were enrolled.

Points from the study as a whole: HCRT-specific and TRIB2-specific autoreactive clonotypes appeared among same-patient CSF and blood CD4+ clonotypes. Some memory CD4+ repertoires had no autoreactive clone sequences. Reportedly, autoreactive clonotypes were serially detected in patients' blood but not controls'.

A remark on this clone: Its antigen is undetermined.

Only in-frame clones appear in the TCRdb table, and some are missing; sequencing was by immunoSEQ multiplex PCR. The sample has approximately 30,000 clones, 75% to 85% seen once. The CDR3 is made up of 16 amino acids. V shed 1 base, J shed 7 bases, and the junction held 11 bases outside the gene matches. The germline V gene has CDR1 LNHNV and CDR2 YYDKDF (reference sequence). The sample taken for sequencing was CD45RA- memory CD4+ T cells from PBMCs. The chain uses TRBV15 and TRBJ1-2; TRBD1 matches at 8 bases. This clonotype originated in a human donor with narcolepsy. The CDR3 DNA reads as TGTGCCACCAGCAGAGCCCTTCCGGGACAGGTTGGTGGCTACACCTTC. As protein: CATSRALPGQVGGYTF.